This is a list of T cell receptor beta chains from one sample in a study of OX40 agonist ivuxolimab in advanced cancers. Using immunoSEQ multiplex PCR, the repertoire was profiled, and TCRdb retains in-frame clones only, with some absent. The sample includes 70,000 or so clones, 85% to 90% of them seen just once. The specimen was CD4+ or CD8+ T cells sorted from blood, collected in a trial of the OX40 agonist ivuxolimab. These receptors all come from an adult with an advanced solid tumor such as melanoma, head and neck, liver or kidney cancer. CDR3s include the opening cysteine and the closing phenylalanine or tryptophan. A D gene is named only where the DNA matches it firmly. Rows may omit the clone size; those that give it use once, few, many or a size class.

TRBJ2-3,TRBV4-2,.,.,CASSQKTGRASTDTQYF,TGTGCCAGCAGCCAAAAGACAGGGAGGGCGAGCACAGATACGCAGTATTTT
TRBJ2-7,TRBV6-5,.,TRBD1,CASNIRQGYEQYF,TGTGCCAGCAATATCCGACAGGGCTACGAGCAGTACTTC
TRBJ2-3,TRBV7-2,.,.,CASSSGLSKTSTDTQYF,TGTGCCAGCAGCTCCGGGCTCTCTAAAACTAGCACAGATACGCAGTATTTT
TRBJ2-1,TRBV2,.,.,CASIESLASNEQFF,TGTGCCAGCATCGAATCCCTAGCTTCGAATGAGCAGTTCTTC
TRBJ2-3,TRBV7-3,.,.,CASSLRASGTTDTQYF,TGTGCCAGCAGCTTAAGGGCCTCCGGAACCACAGATACGCAGTATTTT
TRBJ2-3,TRBV4-3,once,.,CASSNRDWYTDTQYF,TGCGCCAGCAGCAACCGGGACTGGTACACAGATACGCAGTATTTT
TRBJ2-1,TRBV25-1,.,TRBD2,CASSRREVLEQFF,TGTGCCAGCAGTCGGCGGGAGGTTCTTGAGCAGTTCTTC
TRBJ2-7,TRBV25-1,.,.,CASSRAYEQYF,TGTGCCAGCAGTCGTGCCTACGAGCAGTACTTC
TRBJ1-4,TRBV28,.,TRBD1,CASKPNRGRGEKLFF,TGTGCCAGCAAACCAAACAGGGGGCGCGGTGAAAAACTGTTTTTT
TRBJ2-1,TRBV6-6,.,.,CASNLRNEQFF,TGTGCCAGCAACCTAAGGAATGAGCAGTTCTTC
TRBJ1-2,TRBV4-3,.,.,CASSQEPGTGAGYTF,TGCGCCAGCAGCCAAGAACCCGGAACGGGGGCTGGCTACACCTTC
TRBJ2-1,TRBV10-3,.,TRBD2,CAVGLAGGEQFF,TGTGCCGTGGGACTAGCGGGAGGTGAGCAGTTCTTC
TRBJ2-1,TRBV6-6,.,TRBD2,CASTPVAGRNEQFF,TGTGCCAGCACCCCCGTAGCGGGCCGGAATGAGCAGTTCTTC
TRBJ1-2,TRBV4-1,once,TRBD1,CASSLRTGGNYGYTF,TGCGCCAGCAGCCTACGGACAGGGGGCAATTATGGCTACACCTTC
TRBJ2-2,TRBV5-1,once,.,CASSSTGNTGELFF,TGCGCCAGCAGCTCTACAGGGAACACCGGGGAGCTGTTTTTT
TRBJ2-3,TRBV18,.,.,CASSAKQLSTDTQYF,TGTGCCAGCTCGGCGAAACAGCTGTCCACAGATACGCAGTATTTT
TRBJ1-2,TRBV19,few,.,CASSRSYSTNYGYTF,TGTGCCAGTAGCAGAAGCTACAGCACCAACTATGGCTACACCTTC
TRBJ2-5,TRBV15,.,.,CATSKAPGEETQYF,TGTGCCACCAGCAAGGCCCCAGGGGAGGAGACCCAGTACTTC
TRBJ2-1,TRBV5-3,.,.,CARSLEGEGRGVGNEQFF,TGTGCCAGAAGCTTGGAGGGAGAGGGCCGTGGGGTCGGCAATGAGCAGTTCTTC
TRBJ2-7,TRBV28,.,TRBD2,CASSLGGRAYEQYF,TGTGCCAGCAGTTTAGGCGGGAGGGCCTACGAGCAGTACTTC
TRBJ2-2,TRBV28,.,.,CASSETGVWTSHGGELFF,TGTGCCAGCAGCGAGACAGGGGTCTGGACTAGTCATGGCGGGGAGCTGTTTTTT
TRBJ2-2,TRBV19,.,.,CASSIEMNTGELFF,TGTGCCAGTAGTATTGAAATGAACACCGGGGAGCTGTTTTTT
TRBJ2-7,TRBV20-1,.,.,CSASPGAGQYF,TGCAGTGCTTCCCCGGGGGCGGGACAGTACTTC
TRBJ2-5,TRBV18,.,.,CASSPPGGLYQETQYF,TGTGCCAGCTCACCCCCCGGGGGACTGTACCAAGAGACCCAGTACTTC
TRBJ2-2,TRBV5-1,.,TRBD1,CASSFGARGTGELFF,TGCGCCAGCAGCTTCGGGGCCAGGGGGACCGGGGAGCTGTTTTTT
TRBJ1-1,TRBV5-4,.,.,CASSLIGPNTEAFF,TGTGCCAGCAGCTTGATAGGGCCGAACACTGAAGCTTTCTTT
TRBJ1-5,TRBV5-8,.,TRBD1,CASSLYEQGAGGNQPQHF,TGTGCCAGCAGCTTGTATGAACAGGGGGCAGGAGGCAATCAGCCCCAGCATTTT
TRBJ2-5,TRBV28,.,.,CAIGQYQETQYF,TGTGCTATAGGCCAGTACCAAGAGACCCAGTACTTC
TRBJ2-1,TRBV9,.,TRBD2,CASSVRASGNNEQFF,TGTGCCAGCAGCGTAAGGGCTAGCGGGAATAATGAGCAGTTCTTC
TRBJ2-3,TRBV7-7,.,.,CASSHGTSPTDTQYF,TGTGCTAGCAGCCACGGGACTTCCCCCACAGATACGCAGTATTTT
TRBJ1-5,TRBV7-3,once,.,CASSLTGPNQPQHF,TGTGCCAGCAGCTTAACAGGACCTAATCAGCCCCAGCATTTT
TRBJ2-5,TRBV9,.,TRBD2,CASSPKERGWETQYF,TGTGCCAGCAGCCCTAAGGAGCGGGGTTGGGAGACCCAGTACTTC
TRBJ2-7,TRBV2,.,TRBD1,CASSSHGQGAGEQYF,TGTGCCAGCAGTTCCCATGGACAGGGGGCCGGCGAGCAGTACTTC
TRBJ2-7,TRBV29-1,.,.,CSAAPRSSSYEQYF,TGCAGCGCCGCACCCCGGAGTTCCTCCTACGAGCAGTACTTC
TRBJ2-1,TRBV7-2,.,.,CASSLEGYEQFF,TGTGCCAGCAGCTTAGAGGGCTATGAGCAGTTCTTC
TRBJ2-3,TRBV7-2,.,.,CASSSPGASGTDTQYF,TGTGCCAGCAGCTCCCCGGGAGCCTCGGGAACAGATACGCAGTATTTT
TRBJ2-1,TRBV9,once,.,CASSVRGGDEQFF,TGTGCCAGCAGCGTACGGGGTGGAGATGAGCAGTTCTTC
TRBJ1-3,TRBV18,once,.,CASSRRAQTETSGNTIYF,TGTGCCAGCTCACGGCGAGCGCAGACAGAAACCTCTGGAAACACCATATATTTT
TRBJ2-7,TRBV11-2,.,.,CASSLDRVLEYF,TGTGCCAGCAGCTTAGACCGCGTTCTCGAGTACTTC
TRBJ1-2,TRBV28,.,.,CASVGNYGYTF,TGTGCCAGCGTAGGTAACTATGGCTACACCTTC
TRBJ2-5,TRBV7-6,.,.,CASSLTRIQETQYF,TGTGCCAGCAGCTTGACGAGAATACAAGAGACCCAGTACTTC
TRBJ2-6,TRBV7-6,.,.,CASSFRTSGANVLTF,TGTGCCAGCAGCTTTCGGACGTCTGGGGCCAACGTCCTGACTTTC
TRBJ2-1,TRBV28,.,.,CASSTVRGLVGNEQFF,TGTGCCAGCAGCACAGTACGGGGATTAGTCGGCAATGAGCAGTTCTTC
TRBJ2-2,TRBV30,.,.,CAWNRFGDGELFF,TGTGCCTGGAACCGATTCGGGGACGGGGAGCTGTTTTTT
TRBJ1-1,TRBV18,.,.,CASYPGAGNTEAFF,TGTGCCAGCTATCCTGGAGCGGGGAACACTGAAGCTTTCTTT
TRBJ2-7,TRBV7-2,.,.,CASSLDRWQQYF,TGTGCCAGCAGCTTAGATCGTTGGCAGCAGTACTTC
TRBJ2-5,TRBV5-1,.,.,CASTQTTGKETQYF,TGCGCCAGCACACAGACTACAGGGAAAGAGACCCAGTACTTC
TRBJ1-1,TRBV7-9,.,.,CASSLAYGGRNTEAFF,TGTGCCAGCAGCTTAGCATATGGGGGGCGGAACACTGAAGCTTTCTTT
TRBJ2-6,TRBV7-3,.,.,CASSLRGDSAGANVLTF,TGTGCCAGCAGCTTAAGGGGGGACAGCGCTGGGGCCAACGTCCTGACTTTC
TRBJ2-3,TRBV7-3,once,.,CASSLSASGGGTDTQYF,TGTGCCAGCAGCTTATCGGCTAGCGGAGGGGGGACAGATACGCAGTATTTT
TRBJ1-2,TRBV6-1,.,TRBD1,CASRDRGRTNYGYTF,TGTGCCAGCCGGGACAGGGGGCGGACTAACTATGGCTACACCTTC
TRBJ2-7,TRBV7-9,.,TRBD2,CASSLGLAGVQQYF,TGTGCCAGCAGCTTGGGCCTAGCGGGAGTCCAGCAGTACTTC